This T cell receptor (beta chain) was obtained from a study of cytomegalovirus exposure and HLA in healthy donors (dated by TCRdb to about 2017). Some background on the complete study: An earlier analysis of some 600 of the donors reported approximately 260 Gb of sequence data and around 120 million unique TCR beta sequences obtained from roughly 170 million T cells. Approximately 300 gigabases of sequencing data and around 85 million unique TCR sequences made up an early release that covered nearly 650 HLA-typed donors. The genetic ancestry cluster associated with self-reported Caucasian donors included about 84% of the approximately 430 genotyped donors. The study was designed to test whether signatures of past pathogen exposure could be identified by cataloging public T cell receptors. The T cell repertoires of around 730 subjects were profiled by immunosequencing and related to cytomegalovirus serostatus. In addition to the first cohort of several hundred subjects, a separate validation cohort of approximately 110 different subjects was used. High-throughput TCR immunosequencing, statistical association of individual TCRs with disease status, and machine learning were combined to predict cytomegalovirus infection status. A later analysis re-examined previously published TCR beta repertoires from over 500 donors and added high-resolution HLA genotyping to investigate patterns of TCR occurrence. The later analysis used no new phenotypic data to find candidate immune exposures, relying instead on TCR beta sequences and their occurrence across donors. An earlier analysis of several hundred of the donors used high-throughput TCR beta sequencing to judge whether each TCR beta V gene segment behaved as functional or pseudogenic. Alongside the repertoire data, information on donor age, sex, ethnicity and CMV serostatus was compiled. In a later genetic analysis, genome-wide SNP genotypes for about three fifths of the roughly 670 donors were used, and that subset was treated as a discovery cohort. All discovery cohort repertoires had been generated on a single sequencing platform. HLA typing included class I and class II loci at four-digit resolution. Typing coverage differed by locus: A, B, C, DRB1 and DQB1 were typed in about 629-640 donors, DQA1 in 522, DPA1 in around 610, and DPB1 in just under 480. Because of strong linkage in the cohort, roughly five DR-DQ haplotypes were treated as single units for association and clustering. Across about 370 genotyped donors of the cohort, an average of approximately 200,000 unique TCR beta nucleotide sequences per donor were sequenced, and roughly 20% of those sequences were non-productive. General conclusions and limits of the study: The sequencing pipeline was judged likely to have produced a cluster of highly shared sequence variants as a technical artifact. A later analysis found that HLA-associated TCR beta chains were more clonally expanded and had lower generation probabilities than equally common non-associated chains. Because HLA typing was missing for some donors at each locus, association tests included only the typed subset. Broadly in line with IMGT annotations, most TCR beta V segments showed up in productive rearrangements about 87% or about 30% of the time in an earlier analysis of about 500 of the donors. The cohort was sequenced for TCR beta chains only, and without alpha or paired-chain data the features that could be detected were limited. Correlated functional status among segregating V segments might reflect linkage disequilibrium, but an unknown experimental factor could not be ruled out. Assigning TCR associations to individual alleles was difficult when HLA alleles, especially DR and DQ, strongly co-occurred. According to a later analysis, TCR association rates differed among HLA loci, with DRB1 alleles showing the most associated TCRs and HLA-C alleles showing the fewest. Sequencing depth was assumed to be roughly uniform across donors in the presence/absence analyses, though that assumption may not hold. In a later analysis, most CMV-associated TCR beta chains were found to appear HLA-restricted, with HLA associations seemingly driven largely by CMV exposure. A further reported finding was that TCR beta sequences accurately predicted the HLA-A and HLA-B alleles for most subjects in the first cohort. In vitro tests confirmed that three of the cytomegalovirus-associated TCR beta chains recognize cytomegalovirus antigens. In a later analysis, several top co-occurrence clusters were reported to appear linked to parvovirus B19, influenza, CMV and Epstein-Barr virus. Most TCR sequences were observed very rarely across donors, whereas some public TCRs were present in many individuals. CMV serostatus was the only immune exposure information available for the cohort. A later genetic analysis reported fewer N-insertions in productive TCRs among donors in an Asian-associated ancestry cluster than the roughly 700-donor mean. The 87-base-pair reads could not distinguish some IMGT-functional V segments, including TRBV6-2 and TRBV6-3, so those segments were excluded. In the study, about 150 TCR beta chains were listed as associated with cytomegalovirus. In a later analysis, over 15,000 TCR beta sequences were associated with specific HLA alleles at a false discovery rate of 0.05. The classifier was reported to diagnose cytomegalovirus status with high specificity and sensitivity in both the original cohort and the validation cohort. The earlier analysis of almost 600 of the donors excluded seventeen rarely observed V segments, including chromosome 9 orphons, because counts were too low. The authors suggested that the approach could potentially be extended to other disease states and immunological phenotypes. In a later genetic analysis, a missense DCLRE1C variant was associated with V-gene and J-gene trimming of TCR beta chains, and the association was replicated in an independent cohort.

Receptors were amplified or captured by the immunoSEQ multiplex PCR assay. For the multiplex PCR, a mixture combining 60 forward primers for TCR Vbeta segments and 13 reverse primers for TCR Jbeta segments was used. The CDR3 region of rearranged TCR beta genes was amplified from genomic DNA by a multiplex PCR assay. Amplified TCR beta libraries were sequenced as 87-base-pair reads on the Illumina HiSeq System. Per the source publication's procedure: A later analysis tallied 75 million to 95 million unique TCR beta chains across the roughly 610 repertoires, and some 10 million of those chains were shared by two or more donors. Raw reads were error-corrected and collapsed into unique sequences with a nearest-neighbor algorithm that merged closely related sequences to remove PCR and sequencing errors. CDR3 sequences were aligned to IMGT reference sequences to assign V, D and J gene segments. For a sequence to be retained, a match of at least six nucleotides to both a V gene segment and a J gene segment was required. Rearrangements were classified as productive when the CDR3 lacked stop codons and remained in frame with V and J, and all other rearrangements were classified as non-productive. Following IMGT convention, CDR3 was defined as the stretch from the second conserved V-encoded cysteine to the conserved J-encoded phenylalanine. The earlier analysis of some 540 of the donors excluded any sequence lacking an unambiguous match to a single V gene segment. An earlier analysis of 587 of the donors called V segments functional above 56.7% productive rearrangements and segregating when the between-donor standard deviation exceeded 5%. A statistical classification framework was built for diagnosing cytomegalovirus status from the catalog of TCR beta chain sequences. In a later analysis, TCR nucleotide sequences were compared against IMGT/GENE-DB human TR gene sequences so that V and J genes could be assigned. The TCRdist pipeline was used in a later analysis to assign CDR3 sequences and most-parsimonious VDJ recombination scenarios. In a later analysis, each TCR beta chain was defined by its CDR3 amino acid sequence together with its V-gene family, and reads without a unique V-gene family were excluded. In a later analysis, around 600 highly shared, low-generation-probability nucleotide sequences were removed to address suspected cross-contamination and a sequencing artifact. For each public chain, a later analysis derived a clonal expansion index from normalized ranks of inferred template counts within each repertoire. A later analysis computed generation probabilities with a VDJ recombination model fitted to out-of-frame rearrangements, and checked the results against IGoR. Hypergeometric tests were used in a later analysis to score TCR-TCR, TCR-HLA and TCR-CMV co-occurrence, with a repertoire-size bias correction applied to the TCR pairs. To estimate false discovery rates, a later analysis permuted the HLA or CMV assignments 20 times. In a later analysis, co-occurring TCRs were grouped with DBSCAN, and TCRdist sequence similarity was added when clustering was performed within HLA-allele-positive subsets. Co-occurrence clustering excluded repertoires with fewer than 30,000 or more than 120,000 public chains, plus five with anomalous nucleotide sharing. Entries here come from immuneACCESS through TCRdb and include only in-frame sequences with V and J called. Some clones fail to appear in such tables; in the studies checked, an unresolved V gene covers under half of the shortfall, and the cause of the remainder is unknown. From that table come the V and J calls and clone size; the DNA was used to work out D and trimming. For this sample the table gives about 110,000 clones, of which roughly 82% were detected only once. The top ten hold 3.5% to 4.5% of the sample.

Worth noting for this clone: Which antigen it targets is not known. No much larger clonotype is one base removed from it; base qualities were not supplied.

CDR1 and CDR2 are read off the germline V gene as SGHTA and FQGTGA. There are 19 amino acids in the CDR3, from cysteine to phenylalanine inclusive. The only DNA kept is the CDR3, 57 bases in frame from the first base. V is shortened by 5 bases, J by 5 bases, and the region joining them spans 28 bases. The cohort comprised 666 healthy bone marrow donors. At the time of sampling, all cohort members were nominally healthy, though unrecorded immune exposures were likely present. CMV serostatus was positive for 289 and negative for about 50% of the roughly 700 cohort members, and was not recorded for this donor. A peripheral blood sample was collected from each donor, and TCR beta sequencing was performed on peripheral blood mononuclear cells. Genomic DNA was extracted from the blood cell samples with the Qiagen DNeasy Blood Extraction Kit.

Specimen: PBMCs. This clonotype originated in a human donor in good health. The V gene is TRBV7-3 and the J gene is TRBJ2-1; the best D guess is TRBD1, with 5 bases matching. The nucleotides read TGTGCCAGCAGCACCCCAAGAACCGATACCCCGTCGGACAACAATGAGCAGTTCTTC. The resulting protein is CASSTPRTDTPSDNNEQFF.